The clone carrying this T cell receptor (beta chain) was observed a few times. Its antigen is currently unknown. The entry originates in a study of CD4 T cells in relation to SARS-CoV-2 and coronaviruses. Study context: ViraFEST: approximately 10-day antigen culture of PBMCs, then TCR beta CDR3 sequencing. Study-wide results and caveats: About 65% of donors had memory CD4+ clonotypes crossrecognizing SARS-CoV-2 and common cold coronavirus spike. This crossreactivity analysis covered spike protein alone, no other viral proteins.

The unexposed donors gave CD4+ T cells in about 2010-2019, prior to COVID-19. Isolation of CD4+ T cells took place after less than 13 days in culture. Roughly 2 million PBMCs per well were cultured with approximately 10 IU/ml IL-2. Trimming removed 2 bases from V and 5 bases from J, with 13 bases in between. Germline V gene sequence: CDR1 SGHDT, CDR2 YYEEEE. The CDR3 covers 14 residues. Libraries were prepared by immunoSEQ multiplex PCR; TCRdb keeps only in-frame clonotypes and omits some of them. This table has about 29,000 clones, around 72% appearing once. The TCR sequence derives from a human donor in good health. The sequenced material came from CD4+ T cells from PBMCs, cultured in vitro. V is TRBV5-6 and J is TRBJ2-5; weak D call: TRBD2 (6 bases). The CDR3 is CASSLMSGFETQYF. CDR3 DNA: TGTGCCAGCAGCTTAATGAGCGGGTTCGAGACCCAGTACTTC.